These 10 T cell receptor gamma chains share one sample of origin, sequenced in a study of gamma delta lymphoproliferative disorders and STAT genes (dated by TCRdb to the late 2010s). Receptor libraries were prepared by multiplex PCR. This sample was sequenced with an Illumina MiSeq. Identical DNA sequences were merged into single rows after TCRdb reprocessed the public reads with CATT. This sample is represented by a few thousand gamma-chain clones; roughly 9.8% of them were singletons. The ten largest clones add up to roughly three fifths of the sample. TCR sequencing was performed on genomic DNA from peripheral blood mononuclear cells isolated from patients and controls. The sequencing input was blood. These receptors all come from a human donor with gamma-delta T-cell large granular lymphocyte leukemia.

The chain employs TRGV2 and TRGJ1 or TRGJ2. TCRdb does not report a J gene; here it was assigned by matching the DNA to germline references. V lost 0 bases to trimming and J lost 7 bases; unmatched junction nucleotides: 12. The CDR3 runs 15 residues. CDR1 and CDR2 (germline): EGSNGY, YDSYNSKV. Here the CDR3 reads CATWDGPARGYKKLF. DNA for the CDR3: TGTGCCACCTGGGACGGGCCGGCTAGAGGATATAAGAAACTCTTT.

Relative to its sample, this clone is medium-sized (0.01 to 0.1%). V gene TRGV4 combines with J gene TRGJ1 or TRGJ2. TCRdb leaves out the J gene; it was filled in here by matching the DNA to germline. CDR3 length: 11 amino acids. In germline, CDR1 is EGSTGY, CDR2 YDSYTSSV. Trimming took 5 bases from V and 10 from J; bases not matched to a gene: 8. This CDR3 is CATWGWPKKLF. CDR3 nucleotides: TGTGCCACCTGGGGCTGGCCGAAGAAACTCTTT.

In its sample, this clone was seen a few times. V is TRGV4 and J is TRGJ1 or TRGJ2. The J gene comes from matching the DNA to germline here; TCRdb lacks it. This CDR3 is 12 amino acids long. Trimming cost V 7 bases and J 0 bases; bases outside gene matches: 3. The germline CDR1 and CDR2 sequences are EGSTGY and YDSYTSSV. The CDR3 DNA sequence: TGTGCCACCTGTCGGAATTATTATAAGAAACTCTTT. Translating it yields CATCRNYYKKLF.

Worth noting for this clone: Because the CDR3's place on the DNA is in doubt, the DNA is left out and the CDR3 is given as listed by TCRdb. The V gene was identified as TRGV11, while no J gene was called. TRGV11 is sorted into the ORF group, with uncertain function. 17 amino acids form the CDR3, both terminal residues included. The CDR3 reads CTTVPAGLGKNGWFKIF.

This clone has a handful of counts. The rearrangement joins TRGV4 to TRGJ1 or TRGJ2. As TCRdb names no J gene, one was assigned here on the basis of a DNA match to germline. Germline V CDR1 and CDR2: EGSTGY, YDSYTSSV. This CDR3 has 15 amino acids. The J segment lost 3 bases and the V segment lost 4 bases, leaving 12 bases of the junction unmatched. CDR3 region: CATWEARDFYYKKLF. Written as DNA, the CDR3 is TGTGCCACCTGGGAGGCTAGGGATTTTTATTATAAGAAACTCTTT.

Turning to this clone: The identical CDR3 is also encoded by other nucleotide sequences in the sample. J is TRGJ1 or TRGJ2 and V is TRGV3. The J gene, missing from TCRdb, was assigned here through DNA to germline matching. This CDR3 spans 14 amino acids. Germline CDR1 is VTNTFY and CDR2 is YDVSTARD (reference sequence). J lost 0 bases, V lost 3 bases, and 5 bases had no gene match. The CDR3, as DNA: TGTGCCACCTGGGACGGGAAGAATTATTATAAGAAACTCTTT. This codes for CATWDGKNYYKKLF.

This clone ranks as medium-sized. The chain couples TRGV2 to TRGJ1 or TRGJ2. No J gene is reported in TCRdb; it was inferred here by comparing the DNA with germline. The germline V gene has CDR1 EGSNGY and CDR2 YDSYNSKV. The junction had 11 bases not matched to a gene; V was cut back by 0 bases and J by 6 bases. The CDR3 sequence is 15 residues long. CDR3 coding DNA: TGTGCCACCTGGGACGGGCCGCATCAGGGTTATAAGAAACTCTTT. This translates into CATWDGPHQGYKKLF.

Points on this clone: Translating this DNA gives a protein that differs at residue 7 from the TCRdb one, which belongs to a much larger clone; a read error is likely, and the protein shown is this translation. This chain joins TRGV10 and TRGJ1 or TRGJ2. No J gene is reported in TCRdb; it was inferred here by comparing the DNA with germline. TRGV10 is known as an ORF, though its function is uncertain. V shed 8 bases and J 7 bases; nucleotides not matched to a gene: 9. CDR3 size: 12 residues. CDR3 residues: CAAWGPKYKKLF. In DNA, the CDR3 is TGTGCTGCGTGGGGTCCTAAATATAAGAAACTCTTT.

CDR3 sequence: CATWDKQYYYKKLF. The CDR3 nucleotides are TGTGCCACCTGGGATAAACAGTATTATTATAAGAAACTCTTT. J is TRGJ1 or TRGJ2 and V is TRGV8. TCRdb leaves out the J gene; it was filled in here by matching the DNA to germline. The CDR3 consists of 14 residues. Germline CDR1 and CDR2: VENAVY and YDSYNSRV. J was trimmed by 2 bases and V by 2 bases; bases with no gene match: 6.

This clone was seen more than once but under ten times. Other DNA sequences in the same sample also yield this CDR3. The rearrangement uses TRGV8 and TRGJ1 or TRGJ2. In the absence of a J gene in TCRdb, the DNA was matched to germline to assign it here. The V segment lost 0 bases and the J segment 0 bases; nucleotides outside the gene matches: 29. CDR1 VENAVY and CDR2 YDSYNSRV come from the germline V gene. This CDR3 has 23 residues. Written as DNA, the CDR3 is TGTGCCACCTGGGATAGGCCGCCGGCCTGTTCCCCAACGGCCAATTCGAATTATTATAAGAAACTCTTT. This translates into CATWDRPPACSPTANSNYYKKLF.